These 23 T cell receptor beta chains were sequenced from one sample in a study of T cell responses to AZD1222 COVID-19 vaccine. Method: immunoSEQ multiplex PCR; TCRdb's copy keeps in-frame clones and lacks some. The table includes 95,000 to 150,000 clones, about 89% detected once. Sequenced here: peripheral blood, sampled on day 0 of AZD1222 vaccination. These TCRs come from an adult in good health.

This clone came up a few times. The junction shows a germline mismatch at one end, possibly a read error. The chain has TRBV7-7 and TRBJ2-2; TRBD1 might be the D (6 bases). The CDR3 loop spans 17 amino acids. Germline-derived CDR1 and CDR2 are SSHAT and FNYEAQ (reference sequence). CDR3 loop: CASSPSPGTPNTGELFF. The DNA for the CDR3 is TGTGCTAGCAGCCCAAGTCCCGGGACACCGAACACCGGGGAGCTGTTTTTT. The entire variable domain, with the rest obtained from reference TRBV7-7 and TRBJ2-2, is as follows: GAGVSQSPRYKVTKRGQDVTLRCDPISSHATLYWYQQALGQGPEFLTYFNYEAQPDKSGLPSDRFSAERPEGSISTLTIQRTEQRDSAMYRCASSPSPGTPNTGELFFGEGSRLTVL.

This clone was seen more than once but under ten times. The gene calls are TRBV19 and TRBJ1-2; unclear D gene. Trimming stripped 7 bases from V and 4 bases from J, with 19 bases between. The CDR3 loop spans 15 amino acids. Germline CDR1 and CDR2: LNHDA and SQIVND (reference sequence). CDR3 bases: TGTGCCAGTACCCCCGTGCCAGCCGATTCCTATGGCTACACCTTC. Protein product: CASTPVPADSYGYTF.

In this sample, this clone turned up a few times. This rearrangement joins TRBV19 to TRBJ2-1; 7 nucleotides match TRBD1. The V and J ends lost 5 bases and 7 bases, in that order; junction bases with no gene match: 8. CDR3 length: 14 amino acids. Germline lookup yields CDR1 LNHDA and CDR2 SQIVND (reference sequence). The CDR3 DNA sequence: TGTGCCAGTAGTGAACAGGGGTACCGAAATGAGCAGTTCTTC. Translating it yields CASSEQGYRNEQFF.

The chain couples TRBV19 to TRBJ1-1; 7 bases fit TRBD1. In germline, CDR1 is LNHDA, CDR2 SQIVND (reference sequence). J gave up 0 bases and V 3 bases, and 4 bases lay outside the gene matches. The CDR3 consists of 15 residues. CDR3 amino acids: CASSIGDRLNTEAFF. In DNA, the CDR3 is TGTGCCAGTAGTATTGGGGACAGACTGAACACTGAAGCTTTCTTT.

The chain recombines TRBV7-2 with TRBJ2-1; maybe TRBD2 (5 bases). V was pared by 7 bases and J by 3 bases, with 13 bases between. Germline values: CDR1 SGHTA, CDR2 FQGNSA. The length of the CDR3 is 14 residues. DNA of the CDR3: TGTGCCAGCAACCCGGGGAGCTTCTACAATGAGCAGTTCTTC. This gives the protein CASNPGSFYNEQFF.

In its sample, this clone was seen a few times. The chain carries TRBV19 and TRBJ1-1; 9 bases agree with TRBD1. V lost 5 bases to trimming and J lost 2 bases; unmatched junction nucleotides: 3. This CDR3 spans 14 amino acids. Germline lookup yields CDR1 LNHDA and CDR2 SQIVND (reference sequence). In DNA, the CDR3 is TGTGCCAGTAGTCCGGGACAGGGTAACACTGAAGCTTTCTTT. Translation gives CASSPGQGNTEAFF.

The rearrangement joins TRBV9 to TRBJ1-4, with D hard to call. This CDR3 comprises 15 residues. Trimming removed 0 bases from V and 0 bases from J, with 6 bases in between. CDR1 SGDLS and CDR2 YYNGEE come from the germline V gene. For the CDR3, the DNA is TGTGCCAGCAGCGTAGGTGGAGCAACTAATGAAAAACTGTTTTTT. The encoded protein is CASSVGGATNEKLFF. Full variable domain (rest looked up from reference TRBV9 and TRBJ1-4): DSGVTQTPKHLITATGQRVTLRCSPRSGDLSVYWYQQSLDQGLQFLIQYYNGEERAKGNILERFSAQQFPDLHSELNLSSLELGDSALYFCASSVGGATNEKLFFGSGTQLSVL.

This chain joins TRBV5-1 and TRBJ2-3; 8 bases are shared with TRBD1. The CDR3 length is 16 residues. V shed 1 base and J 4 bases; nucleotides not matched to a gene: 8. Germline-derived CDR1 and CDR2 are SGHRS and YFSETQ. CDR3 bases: TGCGCCAGCAGCTTGTCGTGGACAGGGTACGCAGATACGCAGTATTTT. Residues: CASSLSWTGYADTQYF.

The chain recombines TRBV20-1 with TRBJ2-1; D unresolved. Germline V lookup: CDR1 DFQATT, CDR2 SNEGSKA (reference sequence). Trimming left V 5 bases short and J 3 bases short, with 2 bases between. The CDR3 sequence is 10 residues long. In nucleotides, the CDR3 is TGCAGTGCTTACTACAATGAGCAGTTCTTC. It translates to CSAYYNEQFF.

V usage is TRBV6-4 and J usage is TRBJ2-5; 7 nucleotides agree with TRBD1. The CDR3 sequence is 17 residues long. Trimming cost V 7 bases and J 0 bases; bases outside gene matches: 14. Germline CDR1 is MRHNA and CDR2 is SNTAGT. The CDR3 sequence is CASTSDRDPSYQETQYF. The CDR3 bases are TGTGCCAGCACTTCAGACAGGGACCCGTCGTACCAAGAGACCCAGTACTTC.

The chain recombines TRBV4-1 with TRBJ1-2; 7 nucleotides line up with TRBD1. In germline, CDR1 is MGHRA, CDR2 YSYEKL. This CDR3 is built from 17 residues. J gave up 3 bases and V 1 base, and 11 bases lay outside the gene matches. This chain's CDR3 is CASSQGPEAGGYYGYTF. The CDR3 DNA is TGCGCCAGCAGCCAAGGGCCGGAGGCAGGGGGGTACTATGGCTACACCTTC.

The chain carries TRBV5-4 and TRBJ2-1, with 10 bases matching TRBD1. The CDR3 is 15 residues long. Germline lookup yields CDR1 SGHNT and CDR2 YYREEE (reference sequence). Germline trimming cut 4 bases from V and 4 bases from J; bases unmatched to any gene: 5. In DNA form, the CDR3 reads TGTGCCAGCAGCCTGGACAGGGGGATTTACAATGAGCAGTTCTTC. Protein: CASSLDRGIYNEQFF.

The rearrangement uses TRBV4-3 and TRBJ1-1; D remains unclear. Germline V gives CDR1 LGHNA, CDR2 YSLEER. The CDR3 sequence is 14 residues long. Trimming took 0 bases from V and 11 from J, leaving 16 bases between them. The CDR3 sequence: CASSQEVRTPRAFF. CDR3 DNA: TGCGCCAGCAGCCAAGAAGTACGAACACCTCGGGCTTTCTTT.

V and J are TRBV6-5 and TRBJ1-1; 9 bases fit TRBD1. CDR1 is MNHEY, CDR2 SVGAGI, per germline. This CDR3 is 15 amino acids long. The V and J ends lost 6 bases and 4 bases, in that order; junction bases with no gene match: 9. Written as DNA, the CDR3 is TGTGCCAGCAGCCCCATAGGGACAGGGCTCACTGAAGCTTTCTTT. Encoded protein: CASSPIGTGLTEAFF.

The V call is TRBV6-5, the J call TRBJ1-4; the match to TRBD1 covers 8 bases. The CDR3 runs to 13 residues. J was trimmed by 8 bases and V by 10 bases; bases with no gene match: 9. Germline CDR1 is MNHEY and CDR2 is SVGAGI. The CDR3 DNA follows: TGTGCCACCGTCAGGGGGCTTAGCGAAAAACTGTTTTTT. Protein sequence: CATVRGLSEKLFF.

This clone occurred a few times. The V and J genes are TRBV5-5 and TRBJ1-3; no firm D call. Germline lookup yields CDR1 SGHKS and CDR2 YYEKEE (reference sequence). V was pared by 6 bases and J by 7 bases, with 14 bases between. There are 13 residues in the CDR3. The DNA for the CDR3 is TGTGCCAGCACCTATGACTTGTACAACACCATATATTTT. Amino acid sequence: CASTYDLYNTIYF. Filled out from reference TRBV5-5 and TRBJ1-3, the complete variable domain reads DAGVTQSPTHLIKTRGQQVTLRCSPISGHKSVSWYQQVLGQGPQFIFQYYEKEERGRGNFPDRFSARQFPNYSSELNVNALLLGDSALYLCASTYDLYNTIYFGEGSWLTVV.

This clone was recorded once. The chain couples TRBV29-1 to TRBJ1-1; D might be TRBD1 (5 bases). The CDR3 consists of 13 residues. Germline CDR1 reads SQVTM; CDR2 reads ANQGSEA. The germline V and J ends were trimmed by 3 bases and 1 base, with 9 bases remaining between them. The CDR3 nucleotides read TGCAGCGTTGATTTCGGGGGGAACACTGAAGCTTTCTTT. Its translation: CSVDFGGNTEAFF. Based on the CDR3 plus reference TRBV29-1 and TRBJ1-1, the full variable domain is SAVISQKPSRDICQRGTSLTIQCQVDSQVTMMFWYRQQPGQSLTLIATANQGSEATYESGFVIDKFPISRPNLTFSTLTVSNMSPEDSSIYLCSVDFGGNTEAFFGQGTRLTVV.

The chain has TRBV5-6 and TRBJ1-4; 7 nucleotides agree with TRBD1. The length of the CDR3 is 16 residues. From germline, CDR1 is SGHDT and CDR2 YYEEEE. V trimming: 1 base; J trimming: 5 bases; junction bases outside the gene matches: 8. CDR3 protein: CASSLNRGRENEKLFF. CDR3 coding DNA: TGTGCCAGCAGCTTGAATAGGGGGCGCGAAAATGAAAAACTGTTTTTT.

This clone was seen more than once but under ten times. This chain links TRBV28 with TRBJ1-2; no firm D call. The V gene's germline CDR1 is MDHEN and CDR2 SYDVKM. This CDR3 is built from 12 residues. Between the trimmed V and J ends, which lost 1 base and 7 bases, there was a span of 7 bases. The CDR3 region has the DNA TGTGCCAGCAGTTTATTTCGGGTTGGCTACACCTTC. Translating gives CASSLFRVGYTF.

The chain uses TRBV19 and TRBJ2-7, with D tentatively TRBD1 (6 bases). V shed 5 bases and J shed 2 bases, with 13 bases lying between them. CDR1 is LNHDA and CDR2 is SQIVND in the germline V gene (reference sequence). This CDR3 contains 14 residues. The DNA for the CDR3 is TGTGCCAGTAGTCCCGGACAGCTTACCTACGAGCAGTACTTC. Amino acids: CASSPGQLTYEQYF.

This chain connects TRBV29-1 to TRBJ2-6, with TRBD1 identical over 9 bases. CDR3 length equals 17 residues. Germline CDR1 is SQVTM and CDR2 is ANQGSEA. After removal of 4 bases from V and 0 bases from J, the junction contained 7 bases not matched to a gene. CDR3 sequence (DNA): TGCAGCGTTGGACAGGGGGTTCACTTCTCTGGGGCCAACGTCCTGACTTTC. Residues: CSVGQGVHFSGANVLTF.

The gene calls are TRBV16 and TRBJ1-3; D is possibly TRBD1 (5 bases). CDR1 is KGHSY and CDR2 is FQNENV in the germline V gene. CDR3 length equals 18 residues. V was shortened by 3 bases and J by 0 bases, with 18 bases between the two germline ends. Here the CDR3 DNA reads TGTGCCAGCAGCCAGTCCTCGGGGGAACCTCACTCTGGAAACACCATATATTTT. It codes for CASSQSSGEPHSGNTIYF.

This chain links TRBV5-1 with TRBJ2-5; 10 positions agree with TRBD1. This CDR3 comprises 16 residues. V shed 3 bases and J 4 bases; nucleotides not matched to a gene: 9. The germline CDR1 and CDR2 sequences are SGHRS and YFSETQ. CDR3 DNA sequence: TGCGCCAGCAGCTCCTCCCGGACAGGGGGGACAGAGACCCAGTACTTC. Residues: CASSSSRTGGTETQYF.